These 14 T cell receptor beta chains were all obtained from the same sample, sequenced in a study of vaccination and CD4 T cells after COVID-19. Documented treatment: approximately 9-day PBMC culture with coronavirus spike peptide pools or control peptides (ViraFEST assay). The Oncomine TCR Beta short-read assay sequenced DNA from cultured CD4+ T cells. TCRdb independently ran MiXCR on the PCR reads; one entry per CDR3 protein. The sample gives 20,000 to 30,000 distinct CDR3 sequences, 67% of which show up once; about a fifth is in the top ten. Antigen specificity for these receptors is unknown. Source: CD4+ T cells from blood, cultured in vitro, taken after SARS-CoV-2 vaccination. These receptors were collected from a human donor who received a COVID-19 vaccine.

The rearrangement joins TRBV2 to TRBJ2-5; 8 nucleotides align to TRBD2. Germline values: CDR1 SNHLY, CDR2 FYNNEI. This CDR3 comprises 16 residues. With V trimmed by 7 bases and J by 1 base, 11 bases remained unmatched. CDR3 in amino acids: CASKALAGHSQETQYF. The DNA for the CDR3 is TGTGCCAGCAAGGCGCTAGCGGGTCACAGCCAAGAGACCCAGTACTTC.

The genes are TRBV25-1 and TRBJ1-1; TRBD1 is a possible D gene (6 bases). The germline V gene has CDR1 MGHDK and CDR2 SYGVNS. This CDR3 is built from 13 residues. V lost 3 bases, J lost 9 bases, and 14 bases lay in between. The CDR3 nucleotides read TGTGCCAGCAGTGATGTGTGGACAGAGAAAGCTTTCTTT. Its translation: CASSDVWTEKAFF.

This chain connects TRBV2 to TRBJ2-1, with 13 bases fitting TRBD2. Germline V gene sequence: CDR1 SNHLY, CDR2 FYNNEI. The CDR3 is made up of 16 amino acids. Trimming took 5 bases from V and 7 from J; bases not matched to a gene: 8. CDR3 in amino acids: CASSSLAGGLINEQFF. The DNA for the CDR3 is TGTGCCAGCAGTTCACTAGCGGGGGGGCTTATAAATGAGCAGTTCTTC.

V gene TRBV6-1 combines with J gene TRBJ1-1; D remains ambiguous. The germline gives CDR1 MNHNS, CDR2 SASEGT. This CDR3 comprises 13 residues. V was shortened by 0 bases and J by 4 bases, with 6 bases between the two germline ends. CDR3 protein: CASSEALTTEAFF. CDR3 nucleotide sequence: TGTGCCAGCAGTGAAGCACTGACCACTGAAGCTTTCTTT.

The V gene is TRBV19, the J gene TRBJ1-1, with 7 positions matching TRBD1. This CDR3 is 15 amino acids long. Germline V gene sequence: CDR1 LNHDA, CDR2 SQIVND (reference sequence). Trimming at V came to 3 bases and at J to 4 bases, leaving 8 bases not matched to a gene. DNA of the CDR3: TGTGCCAGTAGTATCCCCAGACAGGGCAGCACTGAAGCTTTCTTT. Its protein product is CASSIPRQGSTEAFF.

The J gene is TRBJ2-3, the V gene TRBV11-3; 11 nucleotides align to TRBD2. The CDR3 totals 17 residues. Trimming took 0 bases from V and 1 from J; bases not matched to a gene: 3. Germline V gene sequence: CDR1 SGHNT, CDR2 YENEEA. The CDR3 spells CASSLDLLAGGTDTQYF. CDR3 DNA sequence: TGTGCCAGCAGCTTAGATCTACTAGCGGGGGGCACAGATACGCAGTATTTT.

This sequence joins TRBV2 and TRBJ2-3; 10 bases align to TRBD2. The CDR3 is made up of 14 amino acids. The J segment lost 5 bases and the V segment lost 8 bases, leaving 7 bases of the junction unmatched. Germline CDR1 SNHLY, CDR2 FYNNEI. Here the CDR3 reads CASGLAAQRDTQYF. CDR3 coding DNA: TGTGCCAGCGGACTAGCGGCACAAAGAGATACGCAGTATTTT.

This chain links TRBV7-6 with TRBJ2-7; TRBD2 aligns across 8 bases. V was clipped by 5 bases and J by 1 base; unmatched bases: 4. Looked up from germline, CDR1 is SGHVS and CDR2 is FNYEAQ. The CDR3 sequence is 14 residues long. In DNA form, the CDR3 reads TGTGCCAGCAGCCTTCAGCGGGGGTCCTACGAGCAGTACTTC. It codes for CASSLQRGSYEQYF.

In its sample, this clonotype was seen a few times. The chain carries TRBV19 and TRBJ1-5; TRBD1 matches 9 bases. The ends lost 9 bases at V and 6 bases at J; junction bases unmatched: 3. The CDR3 is 12 amino acids. The germline V gene has CDR1 LNHDA and CDR2 SQIVND (reference sequence). The CDR3 DNA sequence: TGTGCCAGCACAGGGGGCGGTCAGCCCCAGCATTTT. Translation gives CASTGGGQPQHF.

For the CDR3, the DNA is TGCAGTGCAACCAGCGGGGGTGGGCCTCCAGATACGCAGTATTTT. Translated: CSATSGGGPPDTQYF. The chain uses TRBV20-1 and TRBJ2-3; 8 nucleotides match TRBD2. The CDR3 runs to 15 residues. Trimming at V came to 6 bases and at J to 4 bases, leaving 12 bases not matched to a gene. CDR1 is DFQATT and CDR2 is SNEGSKA in the germline V gene (reference sequence).

The V call is TRBV12-3 or TRBV12-4, the J call TRBJ2-3, with 7 nucleotides matching TRBD2. J lost 8 bases, V lost 0 bases, and 2 bases had no gene match. This CDR3 comprises 13 residues. The CDR3 here is CASSLAGGSTQYF. The CDR3 nucleotides are TGTGCCAGCAGTTTAGCGGGGGGGAGTACGCAGTATTTT.

Here the CDR3 DNA reads TGTGCCAGCACCGGGGACAGTAACACTGAAGCTTTCTTT. It encodes CASTGDSNTEAFF. This chain joins TRBV6-4 and TRBJ1-1; 7 nucleotides match TRBD1. Germline V CDR1 and CDR2: MRHNA, SNTAGT. The CDR3 has 13 residues. Germline trimming cut 7 bases from V and 2 bases from J; bases unmatched to any gene: 4.

The CDR3 DNA reads as TGCAGCGTTGAAGGGACCGACTATAATAGCAATCAGCCCCAGCATTTT. It encodes CSVEGTDYNSNQPQHF. The chain combines TRBV29-1 with TRBJ1-5; D gene unclear. With 1 base removed from V and 0 bases from J, the gap between germline ends came to 13 bases. The CDR3 contains 16 residues. CDR1 is SQVTM and CDR2 is ANQGSEA in the germline V gene.

The sample holds a few counts of this clonotype. The gene calls are TRBV20-1 and TRBJ2-5, with 8 bases identical to TRBD1. Germline CDR1 DFQATT, CDR2 SNEGSKA (reference sequence). V lost 1 base and J lost 5; bases outside the gene matches: 9. This CDR3 spans 15 amino acids. In DNA, the CDR3 is TGCAGTGCTAGAGCTAGGGACAGGTTCACGGAGACCCAGTACTTC. Translating it yields CSARARDRFTETQYF.